This T cell receptor (beta chain) was identified during a study of cytomegalovirus exposure and HLA in healthy donors. Overall study: Genotyping of roughly 400 donors showed that 80% to 85% belonged to the Caucasian-associated ancestry cluster.

On this clone itself: What it binds is not known.

The CDR3 loop spans 16 amino acids. The J segment lost 2 bases and the V segment lost 3 bases, leaving 5 bases of the junction unmatched. The germline V gene has CDR1 SGDLS and CDR2 YYNGEE. Study outcomes and limitations: Among immune exposure information, only CMV serostatus was available. Association of a missense DCLRE1C variant with TCR beta V- and J-gene trimming was reported in a later analysis. Sequencing had likely introduced a cluster of highly shared sequence variants as an artifact.

PCR employed 60 Vbeta and 13 Jbeta primers. Some clones are missing from TCRdb's copy, which holds only in-frame ones; the method was immunoSEQ multiplex PCR. The sample holds 95,000 to 110,000 clones, around 77% seen once. The sample was PBMCs. This rearrangement joins TRBV9 to TRBJ1-5; 10 bases agree with TRBD1. The source is a male donor in good health and CMV-seronegative. The CDR3 region has the DNA TGTGCCAGCAGCGCCGGGACAGGGGAAGGCAATCAGCCCCAGCATTTT. It yields the protein CASSAGTGEGNQPQHF.